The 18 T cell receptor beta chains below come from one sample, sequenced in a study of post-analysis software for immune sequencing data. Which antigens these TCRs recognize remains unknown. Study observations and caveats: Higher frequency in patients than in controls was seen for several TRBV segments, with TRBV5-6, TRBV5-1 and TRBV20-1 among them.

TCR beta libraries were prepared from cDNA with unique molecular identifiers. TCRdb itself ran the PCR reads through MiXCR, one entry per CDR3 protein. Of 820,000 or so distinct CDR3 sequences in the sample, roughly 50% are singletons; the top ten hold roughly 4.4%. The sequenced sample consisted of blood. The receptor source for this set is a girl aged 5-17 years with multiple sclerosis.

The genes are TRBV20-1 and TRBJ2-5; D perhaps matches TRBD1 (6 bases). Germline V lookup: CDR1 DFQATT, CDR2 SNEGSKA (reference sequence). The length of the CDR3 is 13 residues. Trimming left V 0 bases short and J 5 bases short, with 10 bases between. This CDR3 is CSAREGAGETQYF. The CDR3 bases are TGCAGTGCTAGAGAGGGGGCTGGGGAGACCCAGTACTTC.

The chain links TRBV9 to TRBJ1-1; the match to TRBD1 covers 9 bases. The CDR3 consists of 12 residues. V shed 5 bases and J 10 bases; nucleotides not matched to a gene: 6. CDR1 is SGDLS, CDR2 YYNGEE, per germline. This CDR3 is CASSPDRGTAFF. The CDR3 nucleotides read TGTGCCAGCAGTCCCGACAGGGGGACAGCTTTCTTT.

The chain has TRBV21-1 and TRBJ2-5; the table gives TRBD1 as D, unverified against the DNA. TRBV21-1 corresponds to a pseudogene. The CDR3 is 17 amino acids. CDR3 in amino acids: CASILGGYEAGQETQYF. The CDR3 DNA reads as TGTGCCAGCATCTTGGGGGGCTACGAGGCGGGGCAAGAGACCCAGTACTTC.

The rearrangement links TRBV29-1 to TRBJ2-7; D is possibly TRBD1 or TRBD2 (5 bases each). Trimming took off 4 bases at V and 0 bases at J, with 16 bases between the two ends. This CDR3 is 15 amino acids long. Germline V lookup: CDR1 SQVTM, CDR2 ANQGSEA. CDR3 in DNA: TGCAGCGTTGGTGGGGGTATTAAGAGCTCCTACGAGCAGTACTTC. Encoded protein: CSVGGGIKSSYEQYF.

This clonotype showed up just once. CDR3 DNA: TGTGCCAGCAGTTACTCCGGACAGGGGACGGGCTACACCTTC. Its protein product is CASSYSGQGTGYTF. The chain couples TRBV6-5 to TRBJ1-2; 9 nucleotides line up with TRBD1. Germline assignment: CDR1 MNHEY and CDR2 SVGAGI. V trimming: 0 bases; J trimming: 8 bases; junction bases outside the gene matches: 4. CDR3 length: 14 residues.

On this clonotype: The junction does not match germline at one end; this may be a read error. This CDR3 reads CASMTGWGLAGSEANVLTF. In nucleotides, the CDR3 is TGTGCCAGCATGACAGGTTGGGGACTAGCGGGCTCTGAGGCCAACGTCCTGACTTTC. The V and J genes are TRBV9 and TRBJ2-6; TRBD2 agrees at 12 bases. Germline V lookup: CDR1 SGDLS, CDR2 YYNGEE. CDR3 length: 19 amino acids.

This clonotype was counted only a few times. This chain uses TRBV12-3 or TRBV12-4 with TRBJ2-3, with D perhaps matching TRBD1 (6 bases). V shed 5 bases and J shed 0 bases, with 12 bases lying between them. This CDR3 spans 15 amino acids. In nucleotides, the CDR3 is TGTGCCAGCAGTAAACAGGGATATAGCACAGATACGCAGTATTTT. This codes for CASSKQGYSTDTQYF.

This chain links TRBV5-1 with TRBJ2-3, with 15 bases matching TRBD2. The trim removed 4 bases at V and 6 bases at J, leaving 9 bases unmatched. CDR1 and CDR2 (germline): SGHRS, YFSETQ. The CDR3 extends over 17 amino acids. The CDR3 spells CASSPLGLAGGQDTQYF. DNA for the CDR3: TGCGCCAGCAGCCCCTTAGGACTAGCGGGAGGGCAGGATACGCAGTATTTT.

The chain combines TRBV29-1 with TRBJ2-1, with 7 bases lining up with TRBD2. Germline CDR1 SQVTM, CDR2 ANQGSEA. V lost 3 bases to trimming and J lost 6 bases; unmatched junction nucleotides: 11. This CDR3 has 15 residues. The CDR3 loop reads CSVESIAGESNEQFF. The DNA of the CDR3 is TGCAGCGTTGAGAGTATTGCGGGGGAGAGCAATGAGCAGTTCTTC.

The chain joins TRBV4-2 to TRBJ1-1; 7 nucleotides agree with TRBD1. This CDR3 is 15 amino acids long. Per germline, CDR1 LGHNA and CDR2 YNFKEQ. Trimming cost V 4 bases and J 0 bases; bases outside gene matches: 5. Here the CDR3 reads CASSPGQTMNTEAFF. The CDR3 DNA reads TGTGCCAGCAGCCCGGGACAGACAATGAACACTGAAGCTTTCTTT.

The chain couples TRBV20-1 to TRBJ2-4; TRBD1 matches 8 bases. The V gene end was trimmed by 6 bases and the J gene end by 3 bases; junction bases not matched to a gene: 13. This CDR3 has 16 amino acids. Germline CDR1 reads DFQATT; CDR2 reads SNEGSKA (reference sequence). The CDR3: CSASGTGTRGKNIQYF. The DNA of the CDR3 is TGCAGTGCCTCCGGGACAGGCACCCGGGGCAAAAACATTCAGTACTTC.

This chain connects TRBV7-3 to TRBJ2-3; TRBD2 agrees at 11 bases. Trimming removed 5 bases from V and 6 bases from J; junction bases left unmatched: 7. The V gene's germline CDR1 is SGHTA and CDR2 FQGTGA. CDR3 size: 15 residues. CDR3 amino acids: CASSATSGKGDTQYF. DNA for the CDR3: TGTGCCAGCAGCGCGACTAGCGGGAAAGGCGATACGCAGTATTTT.

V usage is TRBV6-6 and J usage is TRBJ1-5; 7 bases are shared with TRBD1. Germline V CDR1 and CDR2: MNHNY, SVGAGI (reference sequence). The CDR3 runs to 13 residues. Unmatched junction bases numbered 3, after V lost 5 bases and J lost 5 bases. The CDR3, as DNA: TGTGCCAGCAGTATTACAGGGGATCAGCCCCAGCATTTT. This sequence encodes CASSITGDQPQHF.

CDR3 sequence (DNA): TGTGCCAGCAGCAAAAAGGGGACCCTAAGGCCCGACGAGCAGTACTTC. Translation: CASSKKGTLRPDEQYF. The chain uses TRBV6-2 or TRBV6-3 and TRBJ2-7, with D tentatively TRBD1 or TRBD2 (5 bases each). The V gene lost 6 bases and the J gene lost 5 bases, with 23 bases spanning the gap. This CDR3 is built from 16 residues. Germline V gives CDR1 MNHEY, CDR2 SVGEGT.

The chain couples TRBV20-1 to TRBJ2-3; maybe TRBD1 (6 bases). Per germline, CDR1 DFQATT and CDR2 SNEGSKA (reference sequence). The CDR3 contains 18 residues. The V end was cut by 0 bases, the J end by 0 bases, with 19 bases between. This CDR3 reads CSARDLSGAPYSTDTQYF. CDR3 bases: TGCAGTGCTAGAGATCTGTCAGGGGCGCCCTATAGCACAGATACGCAGTATTTT.

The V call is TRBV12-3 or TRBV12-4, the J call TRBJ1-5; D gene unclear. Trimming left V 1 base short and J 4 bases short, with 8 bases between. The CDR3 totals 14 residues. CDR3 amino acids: CASSLGSRNQPQHF. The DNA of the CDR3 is TGTGCCAGCAGTTTAGGCAGTCGGAATCAGCCCCAGCATTTT.

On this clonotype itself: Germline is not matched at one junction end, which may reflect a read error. Here the CDR3 reads CVSSLNPGLAGGWETQYF. In nucleotides, the CDR3 is TGTGTCAGCAGCTTAAACCCGGGACTAGCGGGAGGGTGGGAGACCCAGTACTTC. The genes are TRBV7-2 and TRBJ2-5, with 16 bases fitting TRBD2. Germline CDR1 and CDR2: SGHTA and FQGNSA. This CDR3 is 18 amino acids long.

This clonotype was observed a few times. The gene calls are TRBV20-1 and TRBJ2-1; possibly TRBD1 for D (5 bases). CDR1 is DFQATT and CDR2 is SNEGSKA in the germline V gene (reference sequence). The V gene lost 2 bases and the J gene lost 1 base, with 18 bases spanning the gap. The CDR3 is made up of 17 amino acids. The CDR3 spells CSARSYTGQVSYNEQFF. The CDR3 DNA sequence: TGCAGTGCTAGATCTTACACAGGTCAGGTATCCTACAATGAGCAGTTCTTC.